This is a list of T cell receptor beta chains from one sample in a study of graft-versus-host responses after intestinal transplantation. Antigen specificity for these receptors is unknown. The repertoire was sequenced with immunoSEQ multiplex PCR; TCRdb's copy has only in-frame clones and lacks some. Here the sample spans roughly 97,000 clones, 90% to 95% being singletons. The sequences come from unstimulated CD4+ T cells sorted from spleen or lymph node cells, collected before transplant. The origin of the receptors is a human donor who was the organ donor for an intestinal transplant. The CDR3 runs from the conserved cysteine through the conserved F or W. The order of the fields is clone size, J gene, D gene, V gene, CDR3 DNA, CDR3 protein. D genes are given only for firm matches. Rows may omit the clone size; those that give it use once, few, many or a size class.

.,TRBJ2-3,TRBD1,TRBV7-3,TGTGCCAGCAGCTTGGACAGGGGAGCAGATACGCAGTATTTT,CASSLDRGADTQYF
.,TRBJ2-7,.,TRBV28,TGTGCCAGCAGTTTATGGGGGGCCCAAACCTACGAGCAGTACTTC,CASSLWGAQTYEQYF
once,TRBJ2-3,TRBD2,TRBV7-7,TGTGCTAGCAGCTTCACTCCAGGACTAGCAGGGAAAGATACGCAGTATTTT,CASSFTPGLAGKDTQYF
.,TRBJ1-2,TRBD1,TRBV4-1,TGCGCCAGCAGCCAACCCGGGACAGTGTATGGCTACACCTTC,CASSQPGTVYGYTF
.,TRBJ2-2,.,TRBV7-7,TGTGCTAGCAGTCAGGGGCGTACCGGGGAGCTGTTTTTT,CASSQGRTGELFF
.,TRBJ2-7,.,TRBV11-2,TGTGCCAGCAGCCAGGGTCACTCTTACGAGCAGTACTTC,CASSQGHSYEQYF
.,TRBJ2-1,TRBD2,TRBV7-6,TGTGCCAGCAGGAGACTAGCGGGGGGGTACAATGAGCAGTTCTTC,CASRRLAGGYNEQFF
.,TRBJ2-2,TRBD2,TRBV5-1,TGCGCCAGCAGCTTGACAGCGGGGGCGAACACCGGGGAGCTGTTTTTT,CASSLTAGANTGELFF
once,TRBJ2-1,.,TRBV5-1,TGCGCCAGCAGCCTCGGGACCTACAATGAGCAGTTCTTC,CASSLGTYNEQFF
.,TRBJ2-3,.,TRBV4-2,TGTGCCAGCAGCCAAGGAGAGGAACCGGCCACAGATACGCAGTATTTT,CASSQGEEPATDTQYF